The 10 T cell receptor beta chains listed next were all sequenced from one sample in a study of blood T cell repertoires in COVID-19 (dated by TCRdb to the early 2020s). The method was the immunoSEQ multiplex PCR assay. TCRdb provides this immuneACCESS table in a form limited to in-frame rearrangements. Some clones are lacking; in checked studies, under half of them reflect an unresolved V gene, and why the rest are absent is not known. In this sample the table shows under 350,000 clones, over 75% of which occur a single time. The ten largest clonotypes hold about an eighth of the sample. Sequenced material: peripheral blood. All receptors come from a human donor in a cohort sampled during active COVID-19.

The CDR3 loop reads CAWSVLAIHNEQFF. The CDR3 DNA reads TGTGCCTGGAGTGTGCTAGCCATCCACAATGAGCAGTTCTTC. The V and J genes are TRBV30 and TRBJ2-1, with a possible D match to TRBD2 (5 bases). This CDR3 is built from 14 residues. V dropped 0 bases and J dropped 5 bases, with 11 bases sitting between them. The V gene's germline CDR1 is GTSNPN and CDR2 SVGIG (reference sequence).

In the case of this clone: Its ends do not fully match the called genes, so a read error is possible. The rearrangement joins TRBV7-2 to TRBJ1-5, with TRBD1 as a possible D gene (5 bases). In germline, CDR1 is SGHTA, CDR2 FQGNSA. CDR3 length: 13 amino acids. Here the CDR3 DNA reads TGTGCCAGCAGCTTAGCCAGGGCTCAGGCCCAGCATTTT. This codes for CASSLARAQAQHF.

This clone was found a few times. V usage is TRBV5-5 and J usage is TRBJ2-2, with D maybe TRBD2 (5 bases). Trimming removed 2 bases from V and 0 bases from J, with 14 bases in between. This CDR3 is 17 amino acids long. Looked up from germline, CDR1 is SGHKS and CDR2 is YYEKEE (reference sequence). The CDR3 nucleotides are TGTGCCAGCAGCTTCGGAGGTCGGAGATCGAACACCGGGGAGCTGTTTTTT. It is translated as CASSFGGRRSNTGELFF.

The sample holds a few counts of this clone. V is TRBV20-1 and J is TRBJ1-2; D not resolved. CDR3 size: 11 residues. Trimming pared 5 bases from V and 5 bases from J, leaving 9 bases between. CDR1 and CDR2 (germline): DFQATT, SNEGSKA (reference sequence). The CDR3 is CSAGREYGYTF. As DNA, the CDR3 is TGCAGTGCTGGTCGAGAATATGGCTACACCTTC.

J is TRBJ2-3 and V is TRBV19, with D possibly being TRBD1 (5 bases). This CDR3 comprises 14 residues. The germline V gene encodes CDR1 LNHDA and CDR2 SQIVND (reference sequence). Trimming removed 5 bases at V and 6 bases at J, with 15 bases between. The CDR3 loop is CASSGRRDRDTQYF. CDR3 DNA: TGTGCCAGTAGTGGACGCAGGGATCGGGATACGCAGTATTTT. Supplemented by reference TRBV19 and TRBJ2-3, the full variable domain reads DGGITQSPKYLFRKEGQNVTLSCEQNLNHDAMYWYRQDPGQGLRLIYYSQIVNDFQKGDIAEGYSVSREKKESFPLTVTSAQKNPTAFYLCASSGRRDRDTQYFGPGTRLTVL.

V usage is TRBV9 and J usage is TRBJ2-3; D is perhaps TRBD2 (7 bases). Germline loops: CDR1 SGDLS, CDR2 YYNGEE. The V gene lost 2 bases and the J gene lost 4 bases, with 14 bases spanning the gap. The CDR3 sequence is 15 residues long. The CDR3 sequence is CASSVGAGASDTQYF. In nucleotides, the CDR3 is TGTGCCAGCAGCGTGGGGGCGGGAGCATCAGATACGCAGTATTTT.

The chain is built from TRBV12-3 or TRBV12-4 and TRBJ1-2; the D gene is possibly TRBD1 (6 bases). Trimming took off 2 bases at V and 7 bases at J, with 11 bases between the two ends. This CDR3 region has 13 residues. DNA for the CDR3: TGTGCCAGCAGTTTAATGACAGGCATTGGCTACACCTTC. It is translated as CASSLMTGIGYTF.

V is TRBV5-1 and J is TRBJ2-1; TRBD2 matches 7 bases. From germline, CDR1 is SGHRS and CDR2 YFSETQ. The CDR3 loop spans 16 amino acids. V was clipped by 3 bases and J by 7 bases; unmatched bases: 13. The DNA for the CDR3 is TGCGCCAGCAGCTACTCCCGGACTAGGGGTAGGAATGAGCAGTTCTTC. As protein: CASSYSRTRGRNEQFF.

The chain combines TRBV7-9 with TRBJ2-7; D is ambiguous. CDR1 SEHNR and CDR2 FQNEAQ come from the germline V gene (reference sequence). CDR3 length equals 12 residues. V gave up 4 bases and J gave up 0 bases, with 4 bases separating them. The CDR3 DNA reads as TGTGCCAGCAGCTCAATCTCCTACGAGCAGTACTTC. This sequence encodes CASSSISYEQYF.

The chain has TRBV28 and TRBJ1-2, with TRBD1 identical over 8 bases. Trimming took 7 bases from V and 8 from J; bases not matched to a gene: 6. CDR1 and CDR2 (germline): MDHEN, SYDVKM. The CDR3 sequence is 12 residues long. The CDR3 reads CASTDRGRGYTF. The CDR3 nucleotides are TGTGCCAGCACCGACAGGGGAAGGGGCTACACCTTC.